One sample yielded the 14 T cell receptor beta chains listed below, sequenced in a study of breast tumors, draining lymph nodes, adjacent tissues. Samples came from axillary lymph nodes draining the breast cancer. TCRdb passed the multiplex PCR reads through MiXCR, listing each CDR3 protein once. The sample contains approximately 190,000 distinct CDR3 sequences, 30% to 40% of which appear only once. The sample comprised axillary lymph node tissue. All receptors derive from a female donor with breast cancer. Some clones in this sample may be carry-over from other donors' samples.

The genes are TRBV9 and TRBJ1-2; TRBD1 matches 9 bases. J lost 12 bases, V lost 4 bases, and 7 bases had no gene match. This CDR3 region has 12 residues. Germline CDR1 and CDR2: SGDLS and YYNGEE. DNA for the CDR3: TGTGCCAGCAGCCGGGACAGGGCTGGAAACACCTTC. Translated, it gives CASSRDRAGNTF.

This sequence joins TRBV19 and TRBJ2-6, with D uncertain. This CDR3 region has 15 residues. The V end was cut by 0 bases, the J end by 3 bases, with 6 bases between. The germline V gene encodes CDR1 LNHDA and CDR2 SQIVND (reference sequence). CDR3 in DNA: TGTGCCAGTAGTATAGAGGGCGTTGGGGCCAACGTCCTGACTTTC. Amino acid sequence: CASSIEGVGANVLTF.

This rearrangement joins TRBV10-3 to TRBJ1-1; D gene uncertain. Trimming cost V 2 bases and J 3 bases, with 7 bases left between them. The length of the CDR3 is 13 residues. Germline V gives CDR1 ENHRY, CDR2 SYGVKD. CDR3 sequence reads: CAISEMVDTEAFF. CDR3 DNA sequence: TGTGCCATCAGTGAGATGGTAGACACTGAAGCTTTCTTT.

This clonotype has more than one count but fewer than ten. A much larger clone is a single base away; this may be a read error. This chain links TRBV20-1 with TRBJ2-7, with 8 bases lining up with TRBD2. The V gene end was trimmed by 5 bases and the J gene end by 6 bases; junction bases not matched to a gene: 12. Germline lookup yields CDR1 DFQATT and CDR2 SNEGSKA (reference sequence). There are 14 residues in the CDR3. The CDR3 DNA reads TGCAGTGCTCCTCCGGGACTAGGAACCTCCGAGCAGTACTTC. It yields the protein CSAPPGLGTSEQYF.

This clonotype occurred many times. V gene TRBV4-3 combines with J gene TRBJ2-7; 7 bases map to TRBD1. The CDR3 spans 15 residues. The germline CDR1 and CDR2 sequences are LGHNA and YSLEER. V shed 3 bases and J 4 bases; nucleotides not matched to a gene: 9. The CDR3 bases are TGCGCCAGCAGCCAGCTTTCAGGGGGATCGTACGAGCAGTACTTC. Amino acid sequence: CASSQLSGGSYEQYF.

The chain is built from TRBV28 and TRBJ1-2, with D maybe TRBD1 (6 bases). Trimming pared 6 bases from V and 5 bases from J, leaving 19 bases between. The CDR3 is 15 amino acids. Germline lookup yields CDR1 MDHEN and CDR2 SYDVKM. The CDR3 loop reads CASSPPGRDTYGYTF. DNA of the CDR3: TGTGCCAGCAGCCCCCCGGGGAGGGACACTTATGGCTACACCTTC.

The table lists this clonotype with many counts. The genes are TRBV20-1 and TRBJ2-7; TRBD1 agrees at 7 bases. CDR1 and CDR2 from the germline V gene are DFQATT and SNEGSKA (reference sequence). The CDR3 sequence is 14 residues long. Trimming cost V 6 bases and J 2 bases; bases outside gene matches: 10. CDR3 residues: CSAEGTEPPYEQYF. The CDR3 DNA is TGCAGTGCCGAGGGGACAGAGCCTCCCTACGAGCAGTACTTC.

This clonotype came up many times. The J gene is TRBJ2-5, the V gene TRBV6-2 or TRBV6-3; D gene ambiguous. V lost 5 bases, J lost 5 bases, and 9 bases lay in between. The CDR3 length is 12 residues. CDR1 is MNHEY, CDR2 SVGEGT, per germline. The CDR3 here is CASSPFGETQYF. CDR3 DNA: TGTGCCAGCAGTCCCTTTGGGGAGACCCAGTACTTC.

This clonotype came up many times. The rearrangement uses TRBV7-6 and TRBJ2-6; maybe TRBD2 (6 bases). V lost 8 bases to trimming and J lost 2 bases, with 10 bases between them. The CDR3 covers 14 residues. Germline V gene data show CDR1 as SGHVS and CDR2 as FNYEAQ. The DNA of the CDR3 is TGTGCCAGCTCCCCGGGGGCTGGGGCCAACGTCCTGACTTTC. Protein sequence: CASSPGAGANVLTF.

This clonotype was observed at least ten times. The V and J genes are TRBV11-3 and TRBJ2-7; D is perhaps TRBD2 (6 bases). V dropped 5 bases and J dropped 0 bases, with 17 bases sitting between them. Germline loops: CDR1 SGHNT, CDR2 YENEEA. The CDR3 is 16 amino acids. CDR3 bases: TGTGCCAGCAGCCCATCGTATGGGGGAGGCTCCTACGAGCAGTACTTC. It yields the protein CASSPSYGGGSYEQYF.

Many counts were recorded for this clonotype. J is TRBJ2-1 and V is TRBV20-1; TRBD2 aligns across 11 bases. In germline, CDR1 is DFQATT, CDR2 SNEGSKA (reference sequence). The CDR3 extends over 16 amino acids. V gave up 1 base and J gave up 7 bases; unmatched junction bases: 9. The CDR3 spells CSARGLAGGSWNEQFF. CDR3 DNA: TGCAGTGCTAGAGGCCTAGCGGGGGGTTCTTGGAATGAGCAGTTCTTC.

The chain joins TRBV2 to TRBJ2-5; TRBD2 matches at 12 bases. The junction had 7 bases not matched to a gene; V was cut back by 8 bases and J by 6 bases. The CDR3 is made up of 14 amino acids. Germline-derived CDR1 and CDR2 are SNHLY and FYNNEI. Written as DNA, the CDR3 is TGTGCCAGCGAACTGACTAGCGGGAGAAAGACCCAGTACTTC. The encoded protein is CASELTSGRKTQYF.

Worth noting for this clonotype: A single base separates this from a much larger clone, so it may be a read error. The rearrangement uses TRBV5-4 and TRBJ2-7; no firm D call. The CDR3 has 12 residues. From germline, CDR1 is SGHNT and CDR2 YYREEE (reference sequence). The CDR3: CASSLIYDEQCF. The DNA for the CDR3 is TGTGCCAGCAGCCTCATTTACGACGAGCAGTGCTTC.

This clonotype was picked up a small number of times. The chain links TRBV5-1 to TRBJ2-5; weak D call: TRBD1 (6 bases). This CDR3 is built from 14 residues. V dropped 4 bases and J dropped 8 bases, with 18 bases sitting between them. The germline V gene encodes CDR1 SGHRS and CDR2 YFSETQ. The CDR3 region has the DNA TGCGCCAGCAGCATACCTAGGGGGACGGACACCCAGTACTTC. It encodes CASSIPRGTDTQYF.